This T cell receptor (beta chain) was obtained from a study of shared clonotypes between healthy human individuals. To note about this clone: Antigen unknown. Within the sample, other DNA sequences also encode this same CDR3.

Broader study findings: Memory subsets had estimated richness that was generally smaller than that of naive subsets.

Method: immunoSEQ multiplex PCR; TCRdb's copy keeps in-frame clones and lacks some. The sample has some 2,500,000 clones, just under 95% seen once. V was clipped by 0 bases and J by 2 bases, with 8 bases between them. CDR3 length: 14 residues. Germline V gives CDR1 SGHRS, CDR2 YFSETQ. This receptor was obtained from a man aged 18 to 30 in good health. Some clones in this sample may be carry-over from other donors' samples. Specimen: naive CD4+ T cells from PBMCs. Subset in this sample: CD45RA+ positively selected. The rearrangement links TRBV5-1 to TRBJ2-5; D remains ambiguous. CDR3 sequence reads: CASSLVSPQETQYF. The CDR3 DNA is TGCGCCAGCAGCTTGGTGTCCCCACAAGAGACCCAGTACTTC. Full variable domain (missing parts from reference TRBV5-1 and TRBJ2-5): KAGVTQTPRYLIKTRGQQVTLSCSPISGHRSVSWYQQTPGQGLQFLFEYFSETQRNKGNFPGRFSGRQFSNSRSEMNVSTLELGDSALYLCASSLVSPQETQYFGPGTRLLVL.